The clone carrying this TCR beta chain has only a few counts. The data were obtained in a study of blood T cell repertoires in COVID-19. About the research overall: COVID-19 samples collected from the United States, Italy and Spain covered acute and convalescent phases.

Original methodology: For nucleated cells, counts were estimated from reference gene primer amplification. Here immunoSEQ multiplex PCR was the method, and the copy in TCRdb shows in-frame clones only, minus some. V and J calls and clone size are copied from that table; D and trimming were computed from the DNA. The table includes 80,000 to 100,000 clones, 80% to 90% detected once. In germline, CDR1 is SGHTA, CDR2 FQGTGA. The CDR3 consists of 15 residues. V was trimmed by 1 base and J by 7 bases, leaving 13 bases between them. Seattle enrolled patients during active infection and tracked them longitudinally.

The sequenced material came from peripheral blood. This chain uses TRBV7-3 with TRBJ2-2; no definite D call. The TCR was taken from a man aged 45-65 years with COVID-19, enrolled during active disease. The CDR3 nucleotides are TGTGCCAGCAGCTTAAACCCCGGAGATGGCGGGGAGCTGTTTTTT. Encoded protein: CASSLNPGDGGELFF. Based on the CDR3 plus reference TRBV7-3 and TRBJ2-2, the full variable domain is GAGVSQTPSNKVTEKGKYVELRCDPISGHTALYWYRQSLGQGPEFLIYFQGTGAADDSGLPNDRFFAVRPEGSVSTLKIQRTERGDSAVYLCASSLNPGDGGELFFGEGSRLTVL.